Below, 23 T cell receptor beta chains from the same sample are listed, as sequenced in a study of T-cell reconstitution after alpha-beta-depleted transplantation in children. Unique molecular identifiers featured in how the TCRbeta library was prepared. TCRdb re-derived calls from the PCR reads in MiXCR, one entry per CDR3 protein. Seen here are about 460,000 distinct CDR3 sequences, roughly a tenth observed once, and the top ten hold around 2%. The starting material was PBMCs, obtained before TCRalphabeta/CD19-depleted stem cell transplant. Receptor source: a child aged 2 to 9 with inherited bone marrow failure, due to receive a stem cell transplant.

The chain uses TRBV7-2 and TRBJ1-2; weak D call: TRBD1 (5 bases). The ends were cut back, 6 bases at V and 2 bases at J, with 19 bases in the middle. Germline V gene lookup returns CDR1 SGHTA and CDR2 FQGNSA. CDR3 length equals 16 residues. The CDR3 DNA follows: TGTGCCAGCAGTTTCAGGAAGCAGGGTGGGAACTATGGCTACACCTTC. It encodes CASSFRKQGGNYGYTF.

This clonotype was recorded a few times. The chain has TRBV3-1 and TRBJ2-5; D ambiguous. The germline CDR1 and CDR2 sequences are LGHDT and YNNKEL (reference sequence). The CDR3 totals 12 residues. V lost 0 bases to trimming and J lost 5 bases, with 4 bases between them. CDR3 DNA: TGTGCCAGCAGCCAAGAAATGGAGACCCAGTACTTC. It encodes CASSQEMETQYF.

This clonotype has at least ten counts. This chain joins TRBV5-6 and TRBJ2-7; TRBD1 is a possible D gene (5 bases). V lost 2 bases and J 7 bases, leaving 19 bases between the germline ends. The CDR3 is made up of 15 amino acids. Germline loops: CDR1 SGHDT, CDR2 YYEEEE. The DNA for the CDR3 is TGTGCCAGCAGCTTTTATCCGGTGGATCCAGGGGAGCAGTACTTC. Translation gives CASSFYPVDPGEQYF. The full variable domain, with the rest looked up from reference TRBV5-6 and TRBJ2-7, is DAGVTQSPTHLIKTRGQQVTLRCSPKSGHDTVSWYQQALGQGPQFIFQYYEEEERQRGNFPDRFSGHQFPNYSSELNVNALLLGDSALYLCASSFYPVDPGEQYFGPGTRLTVT.

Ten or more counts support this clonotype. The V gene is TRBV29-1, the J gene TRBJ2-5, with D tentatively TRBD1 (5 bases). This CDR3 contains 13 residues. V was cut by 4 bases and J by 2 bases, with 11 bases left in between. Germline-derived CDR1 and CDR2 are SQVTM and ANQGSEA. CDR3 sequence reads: CSVVGVTQETQYF. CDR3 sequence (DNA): TGCAGCGTTGTAGGGGTTACTCAAGAGACCCAGTACTTC.

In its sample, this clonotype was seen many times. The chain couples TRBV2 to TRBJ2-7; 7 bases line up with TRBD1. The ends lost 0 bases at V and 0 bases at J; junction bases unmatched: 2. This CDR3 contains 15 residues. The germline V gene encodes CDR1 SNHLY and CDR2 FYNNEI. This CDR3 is CASSEAGQSSYEQYF. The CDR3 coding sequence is TGTGCCAGCAGTGAAGCGGGACAGAGCTCCTACGAGCAGTACTTC.

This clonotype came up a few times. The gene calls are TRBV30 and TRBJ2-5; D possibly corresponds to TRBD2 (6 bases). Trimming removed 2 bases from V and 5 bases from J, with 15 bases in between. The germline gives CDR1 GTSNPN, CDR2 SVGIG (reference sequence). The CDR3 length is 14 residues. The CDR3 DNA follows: TGTGCCTGGAGTCCTGGACTATCGTGGGAGACCCAGTACTTC. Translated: CAWSPGLSWETQYF.

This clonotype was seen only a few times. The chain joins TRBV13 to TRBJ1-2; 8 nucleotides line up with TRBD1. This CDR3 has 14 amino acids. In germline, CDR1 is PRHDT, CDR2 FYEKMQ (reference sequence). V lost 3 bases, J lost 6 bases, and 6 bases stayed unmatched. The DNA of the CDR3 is TGTGCCAGCAGCTTCCAATCGGACAGGGATGGCTACACCTTC. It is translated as CASSFQSDRDGYTF.

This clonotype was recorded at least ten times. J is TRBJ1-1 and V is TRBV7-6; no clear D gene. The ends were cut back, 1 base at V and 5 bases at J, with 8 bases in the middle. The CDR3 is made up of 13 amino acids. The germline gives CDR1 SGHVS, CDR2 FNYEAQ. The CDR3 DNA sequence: TGTGCCAGCAGCTTAGATGCTGGTACTGAAGCTTTCTTT. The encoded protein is CASSLDAGTEAFF.

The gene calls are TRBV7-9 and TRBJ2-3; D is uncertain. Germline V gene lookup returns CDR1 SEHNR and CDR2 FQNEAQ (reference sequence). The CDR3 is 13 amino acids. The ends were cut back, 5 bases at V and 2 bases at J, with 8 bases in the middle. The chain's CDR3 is CASSPYYTDTQYF. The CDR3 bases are TGTGCCAGCAGCCCCTACTACACAGATACGCAGTATTTT.

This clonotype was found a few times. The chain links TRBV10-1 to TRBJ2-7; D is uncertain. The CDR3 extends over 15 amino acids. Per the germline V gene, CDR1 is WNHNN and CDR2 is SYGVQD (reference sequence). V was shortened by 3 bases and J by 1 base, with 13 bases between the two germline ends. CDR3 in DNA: TGCGCCAGCAGTGATGATTCAAACTTATCCTACGAGCAGTACTTC. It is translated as CASSDDSNLSYEQYF.

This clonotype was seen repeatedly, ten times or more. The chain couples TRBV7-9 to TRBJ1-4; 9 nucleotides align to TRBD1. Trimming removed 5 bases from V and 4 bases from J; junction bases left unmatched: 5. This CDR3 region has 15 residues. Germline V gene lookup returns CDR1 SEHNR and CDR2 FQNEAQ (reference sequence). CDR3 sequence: CASSQTGGINEKLFF. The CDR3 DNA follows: TGTGCCAGCAGCCAAACAGGGGGCATTAATGAAAAACTGTTTTTT.

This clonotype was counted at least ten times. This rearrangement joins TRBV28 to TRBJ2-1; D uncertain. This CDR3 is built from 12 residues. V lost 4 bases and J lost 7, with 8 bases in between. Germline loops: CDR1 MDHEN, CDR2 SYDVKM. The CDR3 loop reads CASSSDHNEQFF. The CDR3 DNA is TGTGCCAGCAGTTCCGACCATAATGAGCAGTTCTTC.

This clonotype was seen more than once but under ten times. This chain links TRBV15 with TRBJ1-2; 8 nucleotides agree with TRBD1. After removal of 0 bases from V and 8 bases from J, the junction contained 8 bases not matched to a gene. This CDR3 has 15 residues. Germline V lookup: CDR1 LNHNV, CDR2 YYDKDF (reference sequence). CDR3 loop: CATSRDTWTGNGYTF. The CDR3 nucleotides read TGTGCCACCAGCAGAGACACCTGGACAGGGAACGGCTACACCTTC.

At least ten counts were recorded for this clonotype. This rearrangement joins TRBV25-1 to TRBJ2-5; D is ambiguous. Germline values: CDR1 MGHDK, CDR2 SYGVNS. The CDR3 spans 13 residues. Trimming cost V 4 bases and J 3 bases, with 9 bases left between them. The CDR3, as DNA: TGTGCCAGCAGTGGGAGTGGGGAAGAGACCCAGTACTTC. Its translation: CASSGSGEETQYF. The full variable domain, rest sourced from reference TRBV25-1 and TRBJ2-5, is EADIYQTPRYLVIGTGKKITLECSQTMGHDKMYWYQQDPGMELHLIHYSYGVNSTEKGDLSSESTVSRIRTEHFPLTLESARPSHTSQYLCASSGSGEETQYFGPGTRLLVL.

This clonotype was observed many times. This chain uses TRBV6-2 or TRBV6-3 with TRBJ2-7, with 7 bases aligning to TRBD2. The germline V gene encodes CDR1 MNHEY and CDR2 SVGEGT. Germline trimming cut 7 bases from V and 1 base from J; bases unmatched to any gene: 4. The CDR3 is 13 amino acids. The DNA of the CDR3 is TGTGCCAGCAAATGGGGGGGTTCCTACGAGCAGTACTTC. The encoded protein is CASKWGGSYEQYF.

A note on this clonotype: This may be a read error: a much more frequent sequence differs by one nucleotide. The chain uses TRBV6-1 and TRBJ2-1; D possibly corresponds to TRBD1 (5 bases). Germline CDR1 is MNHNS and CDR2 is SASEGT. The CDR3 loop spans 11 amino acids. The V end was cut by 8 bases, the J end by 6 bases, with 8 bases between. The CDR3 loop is CASYTGNEQFF. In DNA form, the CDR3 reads TGTGCCAGCTACACAGGCAATGAGCAGTTCTTC.

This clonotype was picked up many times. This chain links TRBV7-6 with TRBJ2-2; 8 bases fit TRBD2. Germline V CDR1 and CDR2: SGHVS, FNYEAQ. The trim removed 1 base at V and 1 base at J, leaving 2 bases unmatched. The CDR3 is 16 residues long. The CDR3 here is CASSLDGRGNTGELFF. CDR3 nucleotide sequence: TGTGCCAGCAGCTTAGACGGGAGGGGGAACACCGGGGAGCTGTTTTTT.

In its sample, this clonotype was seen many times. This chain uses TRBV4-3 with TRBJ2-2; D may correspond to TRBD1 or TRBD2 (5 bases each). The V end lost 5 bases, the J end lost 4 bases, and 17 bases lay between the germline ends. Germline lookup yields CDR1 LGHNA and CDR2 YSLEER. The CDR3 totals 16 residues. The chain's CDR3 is CASSMRAGRSTGELFF. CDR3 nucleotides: TGCGCCAGCAGCATGAGGGCAGGGCGTTCCACCGGGGAGCTGTTTTTT.

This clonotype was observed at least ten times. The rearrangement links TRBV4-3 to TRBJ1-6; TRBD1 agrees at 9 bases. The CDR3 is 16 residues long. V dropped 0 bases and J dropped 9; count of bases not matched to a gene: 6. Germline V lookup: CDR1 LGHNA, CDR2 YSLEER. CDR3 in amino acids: CASSQEWDRVGSPLHF. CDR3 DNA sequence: TGCGCCAGCAGCCAAGAATGGGACAGGGTTGGTTCACCCCTCCACTTT.

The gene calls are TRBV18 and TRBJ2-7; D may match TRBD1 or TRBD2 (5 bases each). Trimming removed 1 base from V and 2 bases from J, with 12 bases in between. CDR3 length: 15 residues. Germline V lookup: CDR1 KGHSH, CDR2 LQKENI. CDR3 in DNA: TGTGCCAGCTCACCACTCCGGGACGGGCCCTACGAGCAGTACTTC. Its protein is CASSPLRDGPYEQYF.

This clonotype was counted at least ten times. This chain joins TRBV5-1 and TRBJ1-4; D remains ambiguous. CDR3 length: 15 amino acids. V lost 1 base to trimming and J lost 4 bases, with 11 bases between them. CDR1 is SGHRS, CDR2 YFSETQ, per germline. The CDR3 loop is CASSLFSGSNEKLFF. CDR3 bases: TGCGCCAGCAGCTTGTTCAGCGGGAGTAATGAAAAACTGTTTTTT.

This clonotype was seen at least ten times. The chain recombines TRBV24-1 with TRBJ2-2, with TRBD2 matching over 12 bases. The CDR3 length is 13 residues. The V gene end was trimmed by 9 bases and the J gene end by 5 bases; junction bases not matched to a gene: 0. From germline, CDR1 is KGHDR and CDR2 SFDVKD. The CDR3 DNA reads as TGTGCCACCGGGACTAGCGGGACCGGGGAGCTGTTTTTT. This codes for CATGTSGTGELFF.

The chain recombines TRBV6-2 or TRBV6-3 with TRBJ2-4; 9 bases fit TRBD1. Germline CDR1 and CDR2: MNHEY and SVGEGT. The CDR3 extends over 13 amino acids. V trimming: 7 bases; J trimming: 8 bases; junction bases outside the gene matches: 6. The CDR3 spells CASTRTGEHIQYF. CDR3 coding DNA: TGTGCCAGCACCCGGACAGGGGAGCACATTCAGTACTTC.